Presented here are 2 T cell receptor beta chains from one specimen sequenced in a study of prognosis after radiotherapy for stage I lung cancer (dated by TCRdb to about 2021). The run used an Illumina HiSeq 3000. Two rounds of multiplex PCR were used to amplify the TCR beta CDR3 region from genomic DNA. The first PCR round used primers specific to each TRBV and TRBJ gene, and the primer sequences were filed in Chinese patent CN105087789A. The public reads were reprocessed in TCRdb via fastp at Q25 and MiXCR, keeping in-frame beta chains. A single entry per CDR3 protein holds the most common genes and DNA from its merged rows. The sample table lists 25,000 to 35,000 distinct CDR3 sequences, 46% of them with a count of one. The ten largest clones capture 14% to 15% of the sample. Sample: PBMCs, taken before or after stereotactic body radiation therapy (not recorded which). Every receptor here comes from a donor aged 50 or older with non-small cell lung cancer.

This chain uses TRBV7-9 with TRBJ2-3, with TRBD2 identical over 12 bases. CDR1 is SEHNR and CDR2 is FQNEAQ in the germline V gene (reference sequence). J lost 5 bases, V lost 4 bases, and 7 bases had no gene match. CDR3 length equals 16 residues. The DNA for the CDR3 is TGTGCCAGCAGCTCGACTAGCGGGAGTACGAAAGATACGCAGTATTTT. It codes for CASSSTSGSTKDTQYF.

This clonotype occurred many times. V usage is TRBV20-1 and J usage is TRBJ2-5; 8 bases are shared with TRBD2. Looked up from germline, CDR1 is DFQATT and CDR2 is SNEGSKA (reference sequence). This CDR3 comprises 16 residues. V lost 6 bases to trimming and J lost 1 base; unmatched junction nucleotides: 13. The CDR3 sequence is CSARRTSGKTQETQYF. In nucleotides, the CDR3 is TGCAGTGCCCGCCGAACTAGCGGCAAAACCCAAGAGACCCAGTACTTC.